Listed below are T cell receptor beta chains from one sample, sequenced in a study of blood T cell repertoires in COVID-19. Measured with immunoSEQ multiplex PCR; TCRdb has only the in-frame clones, and not every one. The sample has 390,000 or so clones; around 87% are singletons. The specimen sequenced was PBMCs or T cells enriched from blood (not recorded which). The source is a man between 18 and 35 years old who had recovered from COVID-19. The CDR3 runs from the conserved cysteine through the conserved F or W. D genes are given only for firm matches. Some rows mark clone size as missing; the rest say once, few, many or name a class of expanded clone.

size: once; D: -; J: TRBJ2-7; V: TRBV14; CDR3: CASSRGQRFYEQYF; DNA: TGTGCCAGCAGCCGTGGGCAGCGGTTCTACGAGCAGTACTTC
size: -; D: TRBD1; J: TRBJ1-4; V: TRBV6-6; CDR3: CASSYRQGRNEKLFF; DNA: TGTGCCAGCAGTTATCGACAGGGACGGAATGAAAAACTGTTTTTT
size: -; D: TRBD2; J: TRBJ2-7; V: TRBV5-4; CDR3: CASRLAGQPYEQYF; DNA: TGTGCCAGCAGGTTAGCGGGGCAGCCCTACGAGCAGTACTTC
size: -; D: TRBD2; J: TRBJ2-2; V: TRBV5-5; CDR3: CASSWTSGKNTGELFF; DNA: TGTGCCAGCAGCTGGACTAGCGGCAAGAACACCGGGGAGCTGTTTTTT
size: -; D: -; J: TRBJ1-2; V: TRBV6-5; CDR3: CASSSPAGSGYTF; DNA: TGTGCCAGCAGTTCCCCGGCGGGGTCGGGCTACACCTTC
size: -; D: -; J: TRBJ2-3; V: TRBV7-9; CDR3: CASSFQSVPPTDTQYF; DNA: TGTGCCAGCAGCTTCCAGTCCGTTCCCCCCACAGATACGCAGTATTTT
size: -; D: -; J: TRBJ1-4; V: TRBV6-6; CDR3: CASRGRENNEKLFF; DNA: TGTGCCAGCAGGGGCCGGGAGAATAATGAAAAACTGTTTTTT
size: -; D: TRBD1; J: TRBJ1-2; V: TRBV19; CDR3: CASTTRGPGGAALNYGYTF; DNA: TGTGCCAGTACTACCCGCGGGCCAGGGGGTGCCGCCCTTAACTATGGCTACACCTTC
size: few; D: TRBD2; J: TRBJ2-1; V: TRBV7-3; CDR3: CASSPQTSGGPRGQFF; DNA: TGTGCCAGCAGCCCCCAGACTAGCGGGGGGCCCCGTGGGCAGTTCTTC
size: -; D: -; J: TRBJ1-6; V: TRBV2; CDR3: CASSEGAFSSYNSPLHF; DNA: TGTGCCAGCAGTGAGGGGGCATTTAGCTCCTATAATTCACCCCTCCACTTT
size: few; D: TRBD1; J: TRBJ1-6; V: TRBV3-1/TRBV3-2; CDR3: CASSQLSVVGTGNSPLHF; DNA: TGTGCCAGCAGCCAACTCAGCGTTGTTGGGACAGGGAATTCACCCCTCCACTTT
size: -; D: -; J: TRBJ2-3; V: TRBV18; CDR3: CASRTGTQGDTQYF; DNA: TGTGCCAGCCGCACCGGGACACAGGGAGATACGCAGTATTTT
size: -; D: TRBD1; J: TRBJ1-6; V: TRBV7-6; CDR3: CASSLRPPQTGSPSSYNSPLHF; DNA: TGTGCCAGCAGCTTACGACCACCCCAGACAGGGTCGCCGAGCTCCTATAATTCACCCCTCCACTTT
size: -; D: -; J: TRBJ1-2; V: TRBV12-5; CDR3: CASGAEGIGGYTF; DNA: TGTGCTAGTGGTGCTGAGGGAATCGGCGGCTACACCTTC
size: few; D: TRBD1; J: TRBJ1-5; V: TRBV28; CDR3: CASSLPPDRVNQPQHF; DNA: TGTGCCAGCAGTTTACCACCGGACAGGGTTAATCAGCCCCAGCATTTT
size: -; D: -; J: TRBJ1-1; V: TRBV9; CDR3: CASSVGGSTEAFF; DNA: TGTGCCAGCAGCGTAGGAGGGTCCACTGAAGCTTTCTTT
size: -; D: TRBD1; J: TRBJ2-1; V: TRBV18; CDR3: CASSPPGGRSYNEQFF; DNA: TGTGCCAGCTCACCTCCAGGGGGTAGGTCCTACAATGAGCAGTTCTTC
size: -; D: TRBD1; J: TRBJ2-7; V: TRBV27; CDR3: CASSLSRGDRATEQYF; DNA: TGTGCCAGCAGTTTATCGAGGGGAGACAGGGCGACGGAGCAGTACTTC
size: -; D: TRBD1; J: TRBJ2-7; V: TRBV6-6; CDR3: CASSTRGTNYEQYF; DNA: TGTGCCAGCAGTACCAGGGGGACAAACTACGAGCAGTACTTC
size: -; D: -; J: TRBJ2-7; V: TRBV18; CDR3: CASSPPQVSHEQYF; DNA: TGTGCCAGCTCACCACCGCAGGTTTCCCACGAGCAGTACTTC
size: -; D: TRBD2; J: TRBJ2-1; V: TRBV18; CDR3: CASSPGLAGANEQFF; DNA: TGTGCCAGCTCACCGGGACTAGCGGGGGCCAATGAGCAGTTCTTC
size: -; D: -; J: TRBJ2-3; V: TRBV7-3; CDR3: CASSYSGTDTQYF; DNA: TGTGCCAGCAGCTACAGCGGAACAGATACGCAGTATTTT
size: -; D: TRBD1; J: TRBJ1-1; V: TRBV28; CDR3: CASSSPQGAYTEAFF; DNA: TGTGCCAGCAGTTCCCCACAGGGGGCCTACACTGAAGCTTTCTTT
size: -; D: -; J: TRBJ1-5; V: TRBV4-1; CDR3: CASSQVQGDGNQPQHF; DNA: TGCGCCAGCAGCCAAGTGCAAGGGGATGGCAATCAGCCCCAGCATTTT
size: -; D: TRBD1; J: TRBJ1-4; V: TRBV7-8; CDR3: CASSPKTGPSLLATNEKLFF; DNA: TGTGCCAGCAGCCCCAAGACAGGGCCCAGCCTCCTTGCAACTAATGAAAAACTGTTTTTT
size: once; D: TRBD1; J: TRBJ1-6; V: TRBV5-4; CDR3: CASSFGTGGNNSPLHF; DNA: TGTGCCAGCAGCTTCGGGACAGGGGGAAATAATTCACCCCTCCACTTT
size: -; D: TRBD1; J: TRBJ1-2; V: TRBV18; CDR3: CASSPGTDPNYGYTF; DNA: TGTGCCAGCTCACCTGGGACAGACCCTAACTATGGCTACACCTTC
size: -; D: -; J: TRBJ1-2; V: TRBV4-3; CDR3: CASSQDLSRGMRYGYTF; DNA: TGCGCCAGCAGCCAAGATTTATCGAGGGGGATGAGGTATGGCTACACCTTC
size: -; D: TRBD1; J: TRBJ1-1; V: TRBV5-6; CDR3: CASSPSTGGTEAFF; DNA: TGTGCCAGCAGCCCATCGACAGGGGGCACTGAAGCTTTCTTT